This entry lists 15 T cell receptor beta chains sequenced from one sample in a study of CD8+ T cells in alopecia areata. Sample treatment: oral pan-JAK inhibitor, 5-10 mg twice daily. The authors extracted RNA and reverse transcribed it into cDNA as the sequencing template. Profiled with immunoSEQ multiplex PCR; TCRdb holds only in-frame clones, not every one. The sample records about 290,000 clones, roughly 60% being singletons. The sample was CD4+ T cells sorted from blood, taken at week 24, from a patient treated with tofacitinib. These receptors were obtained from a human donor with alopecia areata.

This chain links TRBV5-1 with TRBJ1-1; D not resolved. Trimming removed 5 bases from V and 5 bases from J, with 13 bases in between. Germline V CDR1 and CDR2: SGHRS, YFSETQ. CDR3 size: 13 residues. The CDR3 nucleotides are TGCGCCAGCAGGGAAGGGATATCGACTGAAGCTTTCTTT. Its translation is CASREGISTEAFF.

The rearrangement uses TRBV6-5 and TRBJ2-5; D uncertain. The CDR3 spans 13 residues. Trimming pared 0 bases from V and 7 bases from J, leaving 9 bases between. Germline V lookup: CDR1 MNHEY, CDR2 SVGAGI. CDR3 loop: CASSYSKSGTQYF. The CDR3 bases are TGTGCCAGCAGTTACTCGAAATCGGGGACCCAGTACTTC.

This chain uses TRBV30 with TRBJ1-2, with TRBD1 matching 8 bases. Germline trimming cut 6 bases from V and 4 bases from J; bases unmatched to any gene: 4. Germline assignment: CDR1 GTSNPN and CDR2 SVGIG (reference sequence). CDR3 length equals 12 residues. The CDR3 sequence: CACRGLSYGYTF. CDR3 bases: TGTGCCTGCAGGGGGCTGTCCTATGGCTACACCTTC.

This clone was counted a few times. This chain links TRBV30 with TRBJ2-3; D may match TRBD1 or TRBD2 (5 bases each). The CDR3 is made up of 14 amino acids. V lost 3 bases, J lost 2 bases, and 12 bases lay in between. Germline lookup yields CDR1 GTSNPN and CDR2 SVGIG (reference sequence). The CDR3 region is CAWRRGTNTDTQYF. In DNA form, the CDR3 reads TGTGCCTGGAGGAGGGGAACCAACACAGATACGCAGTATTTT.

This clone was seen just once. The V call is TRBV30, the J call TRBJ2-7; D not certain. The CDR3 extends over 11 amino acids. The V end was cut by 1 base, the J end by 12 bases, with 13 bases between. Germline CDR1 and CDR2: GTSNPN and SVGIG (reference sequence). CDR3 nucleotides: TGTGCCTGGAGTGCCCGAATTTCTCGGTACTTC. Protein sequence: CAWSARISRYF.

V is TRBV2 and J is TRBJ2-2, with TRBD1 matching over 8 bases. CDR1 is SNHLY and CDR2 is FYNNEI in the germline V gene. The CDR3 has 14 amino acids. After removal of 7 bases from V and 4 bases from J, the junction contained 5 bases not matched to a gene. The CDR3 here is CASMDRVGTGELFF. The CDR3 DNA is TGTGCCAGCATGGACAGGGTAGGCACCGGGGAGCTGTTTTTT.

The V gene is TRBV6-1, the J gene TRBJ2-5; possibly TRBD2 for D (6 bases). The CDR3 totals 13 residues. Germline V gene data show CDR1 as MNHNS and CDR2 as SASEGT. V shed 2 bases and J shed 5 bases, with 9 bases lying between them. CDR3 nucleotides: TGTGCCAGCAGTGAAACTAGCTTCGAGACCCAGTACTTC. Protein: CASSETSFETQYF.

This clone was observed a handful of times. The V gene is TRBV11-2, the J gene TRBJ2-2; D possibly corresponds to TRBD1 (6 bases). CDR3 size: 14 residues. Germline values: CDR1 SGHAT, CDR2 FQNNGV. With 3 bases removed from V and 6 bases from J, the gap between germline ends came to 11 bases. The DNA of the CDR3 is TGTGCCAGCAGCTTCACGAGGGGGTCCGGGGAGCTGTTTTTT. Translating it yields CASSFTRGSGELFF.

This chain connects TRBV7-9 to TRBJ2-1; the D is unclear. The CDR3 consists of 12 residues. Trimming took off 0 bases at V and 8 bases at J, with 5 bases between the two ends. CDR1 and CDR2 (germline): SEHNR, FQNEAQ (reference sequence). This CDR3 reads CASSLASDEQFF. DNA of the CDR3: TGTGCCAGCAGCTTAGCTAGTGATGAGCAGTTCTTC. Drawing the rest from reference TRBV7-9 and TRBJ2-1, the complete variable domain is DTGVSQNPRHKITKRGQNVTFRCDPISEHNRLYWYRQTLGQGPEFLTYFQNEAQLEKSRLLSDRFSAERPKGSFSTLEIQRTEQGDSAMYLCASSLASDEQFFGPGTRLTVL.

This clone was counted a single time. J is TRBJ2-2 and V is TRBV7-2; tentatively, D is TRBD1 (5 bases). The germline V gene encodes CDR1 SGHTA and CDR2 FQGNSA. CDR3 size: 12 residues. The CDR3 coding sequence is TGTGCAACACAAGGGGCGGACGGGGAGCTGTTTTTT. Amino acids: CATQGADGELFF.

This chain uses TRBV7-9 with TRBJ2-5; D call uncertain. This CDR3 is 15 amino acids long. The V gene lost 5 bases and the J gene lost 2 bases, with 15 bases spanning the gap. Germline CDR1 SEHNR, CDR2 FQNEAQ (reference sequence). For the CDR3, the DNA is TGTGCCAGCAGCCATCGGAGCCTAGGGCAAGAGACCCAGTACTTC. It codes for CASSHRSLGQETQYF.

As DNA, the CDR3 is TGCGCCAGCAGGAGACAGGGGGCTGACAATGAGCAGTTCTTC. Translated, it gives CASRRQGADNEQFF. V gene TRBV5-1 combines with J gene TRBJ2-1; TRBD1 matches at 10 bases. J lost 5 bases, V lost 5 bases, and 4 bases had no gene match. Germline CDR1 SGHRS, CDR2 YFSETQ. This CDR3 contains 14 residues.

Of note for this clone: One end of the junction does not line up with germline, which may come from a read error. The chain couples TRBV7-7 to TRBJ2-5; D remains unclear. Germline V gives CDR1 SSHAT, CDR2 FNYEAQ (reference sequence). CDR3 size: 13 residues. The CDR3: CASSFTAQETQYF. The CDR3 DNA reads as TGTGCTAGCAGCTTTACAGCCCAAGAGACCCAGTACTTC.

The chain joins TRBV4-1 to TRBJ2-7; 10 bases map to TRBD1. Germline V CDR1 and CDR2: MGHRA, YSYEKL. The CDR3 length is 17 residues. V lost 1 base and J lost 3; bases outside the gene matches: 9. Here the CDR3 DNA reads TGCGCCAGCAGCCAAGCGGGGGCCCGGGACAGGGGCTACGAGCAGTACTTC. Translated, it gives CASSQAGARDRGYEQYF.

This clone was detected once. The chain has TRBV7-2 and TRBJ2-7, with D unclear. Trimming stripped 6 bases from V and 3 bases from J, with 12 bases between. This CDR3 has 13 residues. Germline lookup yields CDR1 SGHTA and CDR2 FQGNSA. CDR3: CASSPARFYEQYF. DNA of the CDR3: TGTGCCAGCAGTCCTGCAAGATTCTACGAGCAGTACTTC.